This TCR beta chain was recovered during a study of molecular identifiers for immune sequencing clone quantification. This clonotype showed up many times. Its antigen remains unknown. Germline CDR1 is MDHEN and CDR2 is SYDVKM. The length of the CDR3 is 18 residues. V was clipped by 6 bases and J by 0 bases; unmatched bases: 14. Findings of the study overall: Clones of above 20 RNA copies carried over 98% of effector molecules; in naive cells they carried under 1%.

The bulk TCR libraries were made with methods described before and with listed TCR primers. MiXCR was run by TCRdb on the PCR reads, yielding one entry per CDR3 protein. This sample has about 640,000 distinct CDR3 sequences, with 15% to 20% found just once. This receptor was identified in a human donor in good health. Some libraries in this study had Jurkat cell RNA spiked in. V usage is TRBV28 and J usage is TRBJ1-3; 7 bases align to TRBD1. Sequencing was done on a sample of naive CD8+ T cells from blood, with Jurkat cell RNA spiked in. Indicated subset: FACS-sorted CD8+CD4-CCR7+CD45RA+ naive T cells. The CDR3 loop reads CASRSPGQPSSSGNTIYF. CDR3 nucleotide sequence: TGTGCCAGCAGGTCCCCGGGACAGCCGTCGAGCTCTGGAAACACCATATATTTT.